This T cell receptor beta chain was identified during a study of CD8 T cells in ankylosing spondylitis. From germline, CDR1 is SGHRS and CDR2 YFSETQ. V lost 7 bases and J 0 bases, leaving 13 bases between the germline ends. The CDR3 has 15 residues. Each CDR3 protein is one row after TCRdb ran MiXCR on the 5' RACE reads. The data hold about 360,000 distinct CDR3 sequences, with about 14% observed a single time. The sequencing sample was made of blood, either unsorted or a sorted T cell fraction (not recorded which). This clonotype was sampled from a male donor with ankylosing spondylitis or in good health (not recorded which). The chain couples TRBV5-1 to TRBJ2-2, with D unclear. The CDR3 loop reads CASRPPPANTGELFF. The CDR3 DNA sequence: TGCGCCAGCCGCCCCCCGCCCGCGAACACCGGGGAGCTGTTTTTT.